A selection of T cell receptor beta chains follows, all from one sample in a study of shared clonotypes between healthy human individuals. Here immunoSEQ multiplex PCR was the method, and the copy in TCRdb shows in-frame clones only, minus some. The sample carries about 1.1 million clones, approximately 80% recorded once. The material sequenced was memory CD4+ T cells from PBMCs. The receptors here all came from a man aged 18 to 29 in good health. Some clones in this sample may be carry-over from other donors' samples. Both conserved end residues are part of each CDR3. A D gene is named only where the DNA matches it firmly. Not every row has a clone size; where given, it reads once, few, many or a size class.

CDR3aa: CASSLPGGRGDEQFF
CDR3nt: TGCGCCAGCAGCTTGCCCGGGGGGCGTGGGGATGAGCAGTTCTTC
v_gene: TRBV5-1
abundance: NA
j_gene: TRBJ2-1
d_gene: NA

CDR3aa: CASSVGRTGTGNTIYF
CDR3nt: TGTGCCAGCAGCGTAGGTCGGACAGGGACGGGAAACACCATATATTTT
v_gene: TRBV9
abundance: NA
j_gene: TRBJ1-3
d_gene: TRBD1

CDR3aa: CASSFTSGFSGAHNEQFF
CDR3nt: TGTGCCAGCAGCTTTACATCAGGGTTTAGCGGAGCTCACAATGAGCAGTTCTTC
v_gene: TRBV7-3
abundance: NA
j_gene: TRBJ2-1
d_gene: NA

CDR3aa: CASSLEGGRNQPQHF
CDR3nt: TGCGCCAGCAGCTTGGAAGGGGGCCGAAATCAGCCCCAGCATTTT
v_gene: TRBV5-1
abundance: NA
j_gene: TRBJ1-5
d_gene: TRBD1

CDR3aa: CSLGDGASAFF
CDR3nt: TGCAGCTTGGGGGACGGGGCTTCTGCTTTCTTT
v_gene: TRBV29-1
abundance: NA
j_gene: TRBJ1-1
d_gene: NA

CDR3aa: CASGAMWSMNTEAFF
CDR3nt: TGTGCCAGCGGGGCGATGTGGAGCATGAACACTGAAGCTTTCTTT
v_gene: TRBV28
abundance: NA
j_gene: TRBJ1-1
d_gene: NA

CDR3aa: CASSPGLAGPRSYEQYF
CDR3nt: TGTGCCAGCAGCCCGGGACTAGCGGGACCTCGCTCCTACGAGCAGTACTTC
v_gene: TRBV7-2
abundance: NA
j_gene: TRBJ2-7
d_gene: TRBD2

CDR3aa: CASSLDSAGNTIYF
CDR3nt: TGTGCCAGCTCACTGGACAGTGCAGGAAACACCATATATTTT
v_gene: TRBV18
abundance: NA
j_gene: TRBJ1-3
d_gene: NA

CDR3aa: CASSFTGGAGNEQFF
CDR3nt: TGTGCCAGCAGCTTTACAGGGGGCGCTGGGAATGAGCAGTTCTTC
v_gene: TRBV7-9
abundance: NA
j_gene: TRBJ2-1
d_gene: TRBD1

CDR3aa: CASSGQGADTQYF
CDR3nt: TGCGCCAGCAGCGGGCAAGGCGCAGATACGCAGTATTTT
v_gene: TRBV5-1
abundance: few
j_gene: TRBJ2-3
d_gene: NA

CDR3aa: CASSLGLGYTF
CDR3nt: TGCGCCAGCAGCTTAGGTTTAGGCTACACCTTC
v_gene: TRBV5-1
abundance: NA
j_gene: TRBJ1-2
d_gene: NA

CDR3aa: CSVCQGLYTEAFF
CDR3nt: TGCAGCGTTTGCCAGGGTCTGTACACTGAAGCTTTCTTT
v_gene: TRBV29-1
abundance: NA
j_gene: TRBJ1-1
d_gene: NA

CDR3aa: CSVHLSGRAFLEQYF
CDR3nt: TGCAGCGTACATCTTAGCGGGAGGGCCTTTTTGGAGCAGTACTTC
v_gene: TRBV29-1
abundance: NA
j_gene: TRBJ2-7
d_gene: TRBD2

CDR3aa: CASSFLSGGSDETQYF
CDR3nt: TGTGCCAGCAGCTTCCTCTCAGGGGGCTCAGATGAGACCCAGTACTTC
v_gene: TRBV5-4
abundance: NA
j_gene: TRBJ2-5
d_gene: TRBD1

CDR3aa: CASRGQGDSEQFF
CDR3nt: TGTGCCAGCAGGGGTCAGGGCGATTCTGAGCAGTTCTTC
v_gene: TRBV2
abundance: NA
j_gene: TRBJ2-1
d_gene: NA

CDR3aa: CASRGGQGYEKLFF
CDR3nt: TGTGCCAGCAGGGGTGGACAGGGATATGAAAAACTGTTTTTT
v_gene: TRBV28
abundance: NA
j_gene: TRBJ1-4
d_gene: TRBD1

CDR3aa: CASMKQGASGYTF
CDR3nt: TGTGCCAGCATGAAACAGGGGGCCTCTGGCTACACCTTC
v_gene: TRBV6-5
abundance: NA
j_gene: TRBJ1-2
d_gene: TRBD1

CDR3aa: CASTKGTRGYEQYF
CDR3nt: TGTGCCAGCACCAAAGGGACCAGGGGGTACGAGCAGTACTTC
v_gene: TRBV6-5
abundance: many
j_gene: TRBJ2-7
d_gene: TRBD1

CDR3aa: CASSPKGLAGAETQYF
CDR3nt: TGTGCCAGCAGCCCGAAAGGACTAGCGGGAGCAGAGACCCAGTACTTC
v_gene: TRBV7-3
abundance: NA
j_gene: TRBJ2-5
d_gene: TRBD2

CDR3aa: CASSLNTGGSFGYTF
CDR3nt: TGTGCCAGCAGCTTAAACACAGGGGGGAGCTTTGGCTACACCTTC
v_gene: TRBV7-2
abundance: NA
j_gene: TRBJ1-2
d_gene: TRBD1

CDR3aa: CASSELPGTSGIFSYEQYF
CDR3nt: TGTGCCAGCAGTGAGCTCCCGGGGACTAGCGGGATCTTCTCCTACGAGCAGTACTTC
v_gene: TRBV6-4
abundance: NA
j_gene: TRBJ2-7
d_gene: TRBD2

CDR3aa: CASSSGTRETQYF
CDR3nt: TGTGCCAGCAGCTCCGGGACCAGAGAGACCCAGTACTTC
v_gene: TRBV5-4
abundance: once
j_gene: TRBJ2-5
d_gene: NA

CDR3aa: CATQGRANTGELFF
CDR3nt: TGTGCCACCCAGGGACGGGCGAACACCGGGGAGCTGTTTTTT
v_gene: TRBV2
abundance: NA
j_gene: TRBJ2-2
d_gene: NA

CDR3aa: CASSVVSGGISRETQYF
CDR3nt: TGTGCCAGCAGCGTAGTGTCAGGGGGTATATCGAGGGAGACCCAGTACTTC
v_gene: TRBV9
abundance: NA
j_gene: TRBJ2-5
d_gene: TRBD1

CDR3aa: CASSSRGRGPSTDTQYF
CDR3nt: TGTGCCAGCAGCTCCAGAGGGCGGGGCCCTAGCACAGATACGCAGTATTTT
v_gene: TRBV7-3
abundance: NA
j_gene: TRBJ2-3
d_gene: NA

CDR3aa: CASSLPNMNTEAFF
CDR3nt: TGTGCCAGCAGCCTCCCAAACATGAACACTGAAGCTTTCTTT
v_gene: TRBV4-2
abundance: NA
j_gene: TRBJ1-1
d_gene: NA

CDR3aa: CASSIVSGGHVEQFF
CDR3nt: TGTGCCAGTAGTATAGTTTCGGGGGGACACGTTGAGCAGTTCTTC
v_gene: TRBV19
abundance: NA
j_gene: TRBJ2-1
d_gene: NA

CDR3aa: CASSLGVGSYEQYF
CDR3nt: TGTGCCAGCAGCTTGGGGGTAGGCAGCTACGAGCAGTACTTC
v_gene: TRBV7-2
abundance: NA
j_gene: TRBJ2-7
d_gene: NA

CDR3aa: CANTRDLDTEAFF
CDR3nt: TGTGCCAACACCCGCGATTTGGACACTGAAGCTTTCTTT
v_gene: TRBV6-1
abundance: NA
j_gene: TRBJ1-1
d_gene: NA

CDR3aa: CASSHSANYGYTF
CDR3nt: TGTGCCAGCAGCCACAGCGCCAACTATGGCTACACCTTC
v_gene: TRBV28
abundance: NA
j_gene: TRBJ1-2
d_gene: NA

CDR3aa: CASSLGGDDEQFF
CDR3nt: TGTGCCAGCAGCTTGGGAGGGGACGATGAGCAGTTCTTC
v_gene: TRBV11-2
abundance: NA
j_gene: TRBJ2-1
d_gene: TRBD2

CDR3aa: CASSLSGALNQPQHF
CDR3nt: TGCGCCAGCAGCTTGTCAGGGGCGCTTAATCAGCCCCAGCATTTT
v_gene: TRBV5-1
abundance: NA
j_gene: TRBJ1-5
d_gene: NA

CDR3aa: CASSPGGIGNTIYF
CDR3nt: TGCGCCAGCAGCCCCGGGGGTATTGGAAACACCATATATTTT
v_gene: TRBV5-1
abundance: NA
j_gene: TRBJ1-3
d_gene: NA

CDR3aa: CASSKAPGTGTDTQYF
CDR3nt: TGTGCCAGCAGCAAAGCTCCCGGGACAGGGACAGATACGCAGTATTTT
v_gene: TRBV21-1
abundance: NA
j_gene: TRBJ2-3
d_gene: NA

CDR3aa: CASSSTLPGQGVYEQYF
CDR3nt: TGTGCCAGCAGCTCCACCCTACCGGGACAGGGGGTCTACGAGCAGTACTTC
v_gene: TRBV11-2
abundance: NA
j_gene: TRBJ2-7
d_gene: TRBD1

CDR3aa: CASSETGINYGYTF
CDR3nt: TGTGCCAGCAGCGAGACCGGGATTAACTATGGCTACACCTTC
v_gene: TRBV27
abundance: NA
j_gene: TRBJ1-2
d_gene: NA

CDR3aa: CASRGTGNQPQHF
CDR3nt: TGTGCCAGTAGAGGGACAGGGAATCAGCCCCAGCATTTT
v_gene: TRBV19
abundance: many
j_gene: TRBJ1-5
d_gene: TRBD1

CDR3aa: CSGGGQDGYTF
CDR3nt: TGCAGCGGGGGGGGCCAGGACGGCTACACCTTC
v_gene: TRBV29-1
abundance: NA
j_gene: TRBJ1-2
d_gene: NA

CDR3aa: CASSFLAGAYANTGELFF
CDR3nt: TGTGCCAGCAGCTTCCTAGCGGGAGCTTACGCGAACACCGGGGAGCTGTTTTTT
v_gene: TRBV7-2
abundance: NA
j_gene: TRBJ2-2
d_gene: TRBD2

CDR3aa: CASRRFMPDGRPQHF
CDR3nt: TGTGCCAGCCGCCGTTTTATGCCGGACGGTCGGCCCCAGCATTTT
v_gene: TRBV28
abundance: NA
j_gene: TRBJ1-5
d_gene: NA

CDR3aa: CASSSGGGAGQPQHF
CDR3nt: TGCGCCAGCAGCTCCGGCGGGGGGGCTGGGCAGCCCCAGCATTTT
v_gene: TRBV5-1
abundance: once
j_gene: TRBJ1-5
d_gene: NA

CDR3aa: CASSLVNSRNTGELFF
CDR3nt: TGTGCCAGCAGCTTAGTTAACTCCCGAAATACCGGGGAGCTGTTTTTT
v_gene: TRBV5-4
abundance: NA
j_gene: TRBJ2-2
d_gene: NA

CDR3aa: CASSAHRGRTEAFF
CDR3nt: TGTGCCAGCAGTGCCCACAGGGGGCGGACTGAAGCTTTCTTT
v_gene: TRBV2
abundance: NA
j_gene: TRBJ1-1
d_gene: TRBD1

CDR3aa: CASSERQATNTGELFF
CDR3nt: TGTGCCAGCAGTGAACGTCAGGCGACGAACACCGGGGAGCTGTTTTTT
v_gene: TRBV2
abundance: NA
j_gene: TRBJ2-2
d_gene: NA

CDR3aa: CASSPQGLGGYTF
CDR3nt: TGTGCCAGCAGTCCACAGGGGCTGGGTGGCTACACCTTC
v_gene: TRBV7-9
abundance: NA
j_gene: TRBJ1-2
d_gene: TRBD1

CDR3aa: CAWGRTGLYYEQYF
CDR3nt: TGTGCCTGGGGTAGGACAGGACTCTACTACGAGCAGTACTTC
v_gene: TRBV30
abundance: NA
j_gene: TRBJ2-7
d_gene: TRBD1

CDR3aa: CASSFAGREQYF
CDR3nt: TGTGCCAGCAGCTTCGCAGGGCGTGAGCAGTACTTC
v_gene: TRBV7-2
abundance: NA
j_gene: TRBJ2-7
d_gene: NA

CDR3aa: CASSLELGSGETQYF
CDR3nt: TGTGCCAGCAGCTTGGAACTGGGGTCAGGAGAGACCCAGTACTTC
v_gene: TRBV5-4
abundance: few
j_gene: TRBJ2-5
d_gene: NA

CDR3aa: CASSLNRNQETQYF
CDR3nt: TGCGCCAGCAGCTTGAACCGAAACCAAGAGACCCAGTACTTC
v_gene: TRBV5-1
abundance: NA
j_gene: TRBJ2-5
d_gene: NA